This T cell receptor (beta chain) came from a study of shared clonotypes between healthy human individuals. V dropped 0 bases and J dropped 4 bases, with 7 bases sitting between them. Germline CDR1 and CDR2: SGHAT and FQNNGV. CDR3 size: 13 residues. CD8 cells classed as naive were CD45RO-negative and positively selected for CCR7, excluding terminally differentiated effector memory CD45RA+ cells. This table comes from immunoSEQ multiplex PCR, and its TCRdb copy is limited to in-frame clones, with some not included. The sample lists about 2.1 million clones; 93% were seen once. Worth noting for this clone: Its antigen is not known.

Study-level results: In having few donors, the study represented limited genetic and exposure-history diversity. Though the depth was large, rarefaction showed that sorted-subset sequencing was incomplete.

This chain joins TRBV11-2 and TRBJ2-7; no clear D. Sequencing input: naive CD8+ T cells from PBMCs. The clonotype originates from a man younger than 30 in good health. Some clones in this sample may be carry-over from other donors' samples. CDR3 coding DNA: TGTGCCAGCAGCTTAGAGGTCACGTACGAGCAGTACTTC. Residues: CASSLEVTYEQYF.